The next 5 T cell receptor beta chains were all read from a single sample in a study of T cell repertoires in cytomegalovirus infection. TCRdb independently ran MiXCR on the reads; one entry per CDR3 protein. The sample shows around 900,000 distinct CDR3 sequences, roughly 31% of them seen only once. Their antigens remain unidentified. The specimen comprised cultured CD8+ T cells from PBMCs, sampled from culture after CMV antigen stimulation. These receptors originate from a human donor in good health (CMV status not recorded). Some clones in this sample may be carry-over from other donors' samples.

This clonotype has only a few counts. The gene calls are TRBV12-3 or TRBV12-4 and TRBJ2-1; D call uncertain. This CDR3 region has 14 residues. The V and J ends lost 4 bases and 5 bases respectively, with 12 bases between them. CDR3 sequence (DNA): TGTGCCAGCAGTTCCCGGTTCACTGACAATGAGCAGTTCTTC. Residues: CASSSRFTDNEQFF.

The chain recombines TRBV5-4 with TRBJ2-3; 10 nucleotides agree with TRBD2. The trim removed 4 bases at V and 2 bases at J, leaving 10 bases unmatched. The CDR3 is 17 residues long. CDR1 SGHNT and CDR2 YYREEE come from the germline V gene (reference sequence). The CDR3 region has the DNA TGTGCCAGCAGCCCGAAGAACCTAGCGGGGGACACAGATACGCAGTATTTT. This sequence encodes CASSPKNLAGDTDTQYF.

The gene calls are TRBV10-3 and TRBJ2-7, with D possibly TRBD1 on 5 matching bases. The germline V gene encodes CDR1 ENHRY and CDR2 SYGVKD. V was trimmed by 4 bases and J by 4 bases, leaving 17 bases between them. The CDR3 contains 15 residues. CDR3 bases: TGTGCCATCAGTGCCAAAACCCAAAGACAGTACGAGCAGTACTTC. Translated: CAISAKTQRQYEQYF.

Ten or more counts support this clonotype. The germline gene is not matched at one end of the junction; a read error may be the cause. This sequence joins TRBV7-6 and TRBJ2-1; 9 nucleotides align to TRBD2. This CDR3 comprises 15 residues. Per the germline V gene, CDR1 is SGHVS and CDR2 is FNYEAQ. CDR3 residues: CASSQGLARWNEQFF. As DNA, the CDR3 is TGTGCTAGCAGCCAGGGACTAGCCAGGTGGAATGAGCAGTTCTTC.

The CDR3 region is CASLDSLAKNIQYF. In DNA, the CDR3 is TGTGCCAGCCTTGATAGCTTGGCCAAAAACATTCAGTACTTC. V usage is TRBV2 and J usage is TRBJ2-4, with D unclear. The length of the CDR3 is 14 residues. The ends were cut back, 8 bases at V and 1 base at J, with 12 bases in the middle. The germline gives CDR1 SNHLY, CDR2 FYNNEI.